Below, 5 T cell receptor beta chains from the same sample are listed, as sequenced in a study of human T cells and chemical hapten exposure. Time point reported: pre-sensitization, week 0. Treatment meaning: therapeutic diphenylcyclopropenone sensitization with weekly scalp DPC. A single record per CDR3 protein comes from TCRdb applying MiXCR to the RACE reads. The top ten clones hold 3.1% of a sample with roughly 100,000 distinct CDR3 sequences, approximately 11% of them seen once. The sequenced sample was whole blood, obtained in connection with sensitization to the hapten diphenylcyclopropenone (DPC). The receptor set was obtained from a woman aged 55-75 years with alopecia areata. Some clones in this sample may be carry-over from other donors' samples.

In this sample, this clonotype turned up many times. This chain connects TRBV12-3 or TRBV12-4 to TRBJ2-2; 10 nucleotides agree with TRBD1. This CDR3 is built from 14 residues. The junction had 8 bases not matched to a gene; V was cut back by 11 bases and J by 5 bases. The CDR3, as DNA: TGTGCCCTGGGGGACAGGGGAGGGACCGGGGAGCTGTTTTTT. Its translation: CALGDRGGTGELFF.

This clonotype was picked up many times. The chain links TRBV3-1 to TRBJ1-1, with 10 bases lining up with TRBD1. V was clipped by 6 bases and J by 1 base; unmatched bases: 14. The germline V gene encodes CDR1 LGHDT and CDR2 YNNKEL (reference sequence). This CDR3 comprises 18 residues. The CDR3: CASRARWGTGVGNTEAFF. The CDR3 DNA reads TGTGCCAGCAGGGCAAGATGGGGGACAGGGGTCGGGAACACTGAAGCTTTCTTT.

The chain uses TRBV11-2 and TRBJ2-7; a possible D gene is TRBD2 (6 bases). V lost 4 bases to trimming and J lost 0 bases, with 13 bases between them. Germline V lookup: CDR1 SGHAT, CDR2 FQNNGV. This CDR3 region has 15 residues. For the CDR3, the DNA is TGTGCCAGCAGCTATTCGGGACTGCCCTCCTACGAGCAGTACTTC. It codes for CASSYSGLPSYEQYF. Drawing the rest from reference TRBV11-2 and TRBJ2-7, the complete variable domain is EAGVAQSPRYKIIEKRQSVAFWCNPISGHATLYWYQQILGQGPKLLIQFQNNGVVDDSQLPKDRFSAERLKGVDSTLKIQPAKLEDSAVYLCASSYSGLPSYEQYFGPGTRLTVT.

This clonotype was seen a handful of times. CDR3 DNA sequence: TGTGCCAGTAGTATAGTTCGGACTAGCGGGGGGGTTTCCTACAATGAGCAGTTCTTC. Translated: CASSIVRTSGGVSYNEQFF. This chain links TRBV19 with TRBJ2-1, with 15 bases that match TRBD2. V was pared by 1 base and J by 1 base, with 5 bases of the junction left unmatched. Germline V CDR1 and CDR2: LNHDA, SQIVND (reference sequence). The CDR3 is 19 amino acids. The variable domain in full, completed from reference TRBV19 and TRBJ2-1, reads DGGITQSPKYLFRKEGQNVTLSCEQNLNHDAMYWYRQDPGQGLRLIYYSQIVNDFQKGDIAEGYSVSREKKESFPLTVTSAQKNPTAFYLCASSIVRTSGGVSYNEQFFGPGTRLTVL.

This clonotype occurred many times. The chain recombines TRBV18 with TRBJ1-2; 10 bases are shared with TRBD1. The CDR3 loop spans 15 amino acids. J gave up 5 bases and V 2 bases, and 5 bases lay outside the gene matches. Per germline, CDR1 KGHSH and CDR2 LQKENI. The CDR3 DNA is TGTGCCAGCTCACCAGAAGGGACAGGGGCATATGGCTACACCTTC. Its translation is CASSPEGTGAYGYTF.